A selection of T cell receptor beta chains follows, all from one sample in a study of cytomegalovirus exposure and HLA in healthy donors. Only in-frame clones appear in the TCRdb table, and some are missing; sequencing was by immunoSEQ multiplex PCR. Altogether over 200,000 clones are present, 80% to 90% being singletons, with the ten largest covering about 2.9%. Sequenced input: PBMCs. The origin of the receptors is a woman aged 18 to 35 in good health and CMV-seronegative. The conserved cysteine and the conserved F or W are not part of the CDR3 here. D genes are given only for firm matches.

cdr3_aa j_call v_call cdr3_length d_call
ASSLHSEQASYEQY TRBJ2-7 TRBV27 14 NA
ASSGTGSNQPQH TRBJ1-5 TRBV23-1 12 TRBD1
ASSGTPGSGANVLT TRBJ2-6 TRBV2 14 NA
ASSSASGEYQETQY TRBJ2-5 TRBV28 14 TRBD2
ASSQSGEGGGELF TRBJ2-2 TRBV18 13 NA
ASSHSGGGGGYGYT TRBJ1-2 TRBV7-9 14 NA
ASSLPGQEISTDTQY TRBJ2-3 TRBV2 15 TRBD1
ASSQVRAGGANEQY TRBJ2-7 TRBV4-1 14 TRBD2
ASSSVQGQY TRBJ2-7 TRBV19 9 NA
AISEAGQPYEQY TRBJ2-7 TRBV10-3 12 NA
SVVGGDRGDEQF TRBJ2-1 TRBV29-1 12 TRBD1
ASSISLAGNEQF TRBJ2-1 TRBV19 12 NA
ATRNRGLTRGRVEQY TRBJ2-7 TRBV27 15 TRBD1
ASTEGGSSSRVYEQY TRBJ2-7 TRBV7-2 15 NA
ASSLDRPGDTQY TRBJ2-3 TRBV5-1 12 NA
ASSLLPAENTGELF TRBJ2-2 TRBV7-6 14 NA
ASSFDQGVGYT TRBJ1-2 TRBV11-2 11 NA
ASSYPDSPPYTDTQY TRBJ2-3 TRBV2 15 NA
ASSAAGDYQETQY TRBJ2-5 TRBV7-3 13 NA
ASSSEMGHDNEQF TRBJ2-1 TRBV7-9 13 NA
ATSSGGLGSYGYT TRBJ1-2 TRBV15 13 NA
ASSSRLAGVETQY TRBJ2-5 TRBV11-2 13 TRBD2
ASSFPGSEQY TRBJ2-7 TRBV7-3 10 NA
ATSRVSRDRGRAGYT TRBJ1-2 TRBV15 15 TRBD1
ASSLGQGLYNEQF TRBJ2-1 TRBV5-1 13 TRBD1
ASSLWHKTGYRY TRBJ2-4 TRBV28 12 TRBD1
ASSLFGTSGKETQY TRBJ2-5 TRBV5-1 14 TRBD2
ASSSGQGDRYT TRBJ1-2 TRBV18 11 TRBD1
ASSEGYLGAGEETQY TRBJ2-5 TRBV6-1 15 TRBD2
ASSPRTSGREVSEQF TRBJ2-1 TRBV4-2 15 TRBD2
ASSSGGLSTDTQY TRBJ2-3 TRBV7-2 13 NA
ASSERTGPNQPQH TRBJ1-5 TRBV5-8 13 TRBD1
ASSPTDSRIGRDTQY TRBJ2-3 TRBV18 15 NA
ASSPGPREQF TRBJ2-1 TRBV18 10 NA
ASSFRGGYGYT TRBJ1-2 TRBV5-6 11 NA
ASSWDRNYEQY TRBJ2-7 TRBV5-6 11 TRBD1
ASSPDRAGELF TRBJ2-2 TRBV23-1 11 TRBD1
ASSLAPRGMNTEAF TRBJ1-1 TRBV5-1 14 NA
ASSQLTSGSGEQY TRBJ2-7 TRBV14 13 TRBD2
ASSYQGWGNEQY TRBJ2-7 TRBV7-9 12 NA
ASSPGDGFSYEQY TRBJ2-7 TRBV5-6 13 NA
ATSKAGGRVYEQF TRBJ2-1 TRBV15 13 NA
ASSSAGYLVPQY TRBJ2-5 TRBV5-6 12 TRBD2
ASSPVAPSDEQF TRBJ2-1 TRBV28 12 NA
ASSTRGRGSYNEQF TRBJ2-1 TRBV19 14 TRBD1
AWSRGTPKDPNEQF TRBJ2-1 TRBV30 14 NA
ASSPPRYKEGNTEAF TRBJ1-1 TRBV28 15 NA
ASSYLLGVGTDTQY TRBJ2-3 TRBV2 14 NA
ASSPQEAPHGYT TRBJ1-2 TRBV18 12 NA